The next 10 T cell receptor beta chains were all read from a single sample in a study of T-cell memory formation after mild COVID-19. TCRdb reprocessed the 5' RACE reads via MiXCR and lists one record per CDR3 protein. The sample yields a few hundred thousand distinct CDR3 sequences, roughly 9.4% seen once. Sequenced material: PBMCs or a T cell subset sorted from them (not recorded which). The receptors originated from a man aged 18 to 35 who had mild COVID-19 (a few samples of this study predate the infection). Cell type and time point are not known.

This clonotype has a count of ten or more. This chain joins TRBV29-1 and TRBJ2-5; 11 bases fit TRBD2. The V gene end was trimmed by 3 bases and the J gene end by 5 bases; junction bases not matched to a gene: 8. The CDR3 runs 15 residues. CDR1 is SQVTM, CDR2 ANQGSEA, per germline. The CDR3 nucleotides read TGCAGCGTTGAGCTAACTAGCGGGGGCAGGGAGACCCAGTACTTC. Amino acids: CSVELTSGGRETQYF.

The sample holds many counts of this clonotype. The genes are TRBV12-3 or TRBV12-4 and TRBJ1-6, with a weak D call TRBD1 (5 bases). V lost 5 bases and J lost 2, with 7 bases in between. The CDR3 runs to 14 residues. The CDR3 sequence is CASSQDTYNSPLHF. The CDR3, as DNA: TGTGCCAGCAGTCAGGACACCTATAATTCACCCCTCCACTTT.

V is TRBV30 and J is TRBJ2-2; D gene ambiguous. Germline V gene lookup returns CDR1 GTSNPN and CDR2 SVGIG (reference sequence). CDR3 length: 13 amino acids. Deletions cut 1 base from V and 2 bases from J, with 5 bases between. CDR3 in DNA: TGTGCCTGGAGTGCCTTCAACACCGGGGAGCTGTTTTTT. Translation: CAWSAFNTGELFF.

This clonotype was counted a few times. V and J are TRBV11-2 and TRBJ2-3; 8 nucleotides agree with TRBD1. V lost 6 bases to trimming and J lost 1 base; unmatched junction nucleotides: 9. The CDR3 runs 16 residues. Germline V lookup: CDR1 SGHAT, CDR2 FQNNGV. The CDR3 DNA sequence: TGTGCCAGCAGTCTACCCTTGGGACAGGGCACAGATACGCAGTATTTT. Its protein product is CASSLPLGQGTDTQYF.

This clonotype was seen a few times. For the CDR3, the DNA is TGTGCCAGCAGTTATCGGAGCTCTGGGGCCAACGTCCTGACTTTC. Residues: CASSYRSSGANVLTF. This chain uses TRBV6-5 with TRBJ2-6; the D is unclear. With 3 bases removed from V and 0 bases from J, the gap between germline ends came to 6 bases. Germline V CDR1 and CDR2: MNHEY, SVGAGI. This CDR3 comprises 15 residues.

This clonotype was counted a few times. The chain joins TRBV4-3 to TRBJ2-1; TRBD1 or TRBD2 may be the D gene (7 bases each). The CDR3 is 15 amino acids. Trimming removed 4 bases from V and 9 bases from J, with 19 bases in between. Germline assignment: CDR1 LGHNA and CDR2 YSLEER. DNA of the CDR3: TGCGCCAGCAGCCTCCAGGGGGGGCCAGAGCTTGAGCAGTTCTTC. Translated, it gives CASSLQGGPELEQFF.

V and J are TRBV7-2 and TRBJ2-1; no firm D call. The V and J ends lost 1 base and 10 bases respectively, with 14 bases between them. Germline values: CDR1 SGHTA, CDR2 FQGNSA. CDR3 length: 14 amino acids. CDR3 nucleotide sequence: TGTGCCAGCAGCTTAGAGTGGAGCGCTTGGGAGCAGTTCTTC. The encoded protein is CASSLEWSAWEQFF.

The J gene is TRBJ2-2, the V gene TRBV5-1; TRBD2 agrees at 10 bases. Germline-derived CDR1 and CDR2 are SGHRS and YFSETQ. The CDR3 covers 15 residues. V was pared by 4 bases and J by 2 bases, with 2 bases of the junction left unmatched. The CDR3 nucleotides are TGCGCCAGCAGCCTAGCGGGGGATAACACCGGGGAGCTGTTTTTT. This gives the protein CASSLAGDNTGELFF.

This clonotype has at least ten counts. The CDR3 protein is CASSTALAEGTQYF. As DNA, the CDR3 is TGTGCCAGCAGCACCGCGCTCGCGGAAGGGACCCAGTACTTC. This chain connects TRBV7-7 to TRBJ2-5; D ambiguous. V dropped 5 bases and J dropped 7 bases, with 17 bases sitting between them. There are 14 residues in the CDR3. Germline V lookup: CDR1 SSHAT, CDR2 FNYEAQ (reference sequence).

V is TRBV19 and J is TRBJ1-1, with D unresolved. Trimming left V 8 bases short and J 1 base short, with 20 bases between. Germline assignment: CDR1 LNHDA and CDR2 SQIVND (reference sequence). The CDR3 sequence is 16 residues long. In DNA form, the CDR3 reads TGTGCCAGTTGCCTCGTCGCCAGCGGTGAGAACACTGAAGCTTTCTTT. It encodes CASCLVASGENTEAFF.